The 28 T cell receptor beta chains listed next were all sequenced from one sample in a study of type 1 regulatory T cells (dated by TCRdb to the early 2020s). Sequencer: Illumina MiSeq. Using fastp at Q25 and MiXCR, TCRdb reprocessed the public reads and kept productive beta chains. Each record represents a unique CDR3 protein, reported with the most common genes and DNA among its rows. The sample table shows fewer than 80,000 distinct CDR3 sequences, and roughly 20% are seen once. Roughly 8% of the sample rests with the top ten. The paper as a whole reports these results and caveats: Tr1 cells showed a more restricted TCR repertoire than non-Tr1 cells, which the study interpreted as alloantigen-induced clonal expansion.

What these receptors recognize is not known. The sample was cultured type 1 regulatory T (Tr1) cells, either the whole culture or a sorted fraction (not recorded which). The cell subset or site label here, explained by the study, means: type 1 regulatory T cells sorted from the T-allo10 product. The origin of the receptors is a human donor in good health.

About this clonotype: A much larger clone sits a single nucleotide away, making a read error possible. The chain employs TRBV7-9 and TRBJ2-1; TRBD1 matches at 7 bases. The CDR3 runs to 14 residues. Germline CDR1 and CDR2: SEHNR and FQNEAQ (reference sequence). V gave up 3 bases and J gave up 10 bases; unmatched junction bases: 9. The CDR3 sequence is CASSFRDSEDEQFF. CDR3 nucleotide sequence: TGTGCCAGCAGCTTCCGGGACAGTGAAGACGAGCAGTTCTTC.

This clonotype was seen more than once but under ten times. The gene calls are TRBV24-1 and TRBJ2-1; 11 bases match TRBD2. The CDR3 runs 19 residues. The germline CDR1 and CDR2 sequences are KGHDR and SFDVKD. J gave up 0 bases and V 9 bases, and 15 bases lay outside the gene matches. DNA for the CDR3: TGTGCCACCCGAGGCCCGGGACTAGCGGAAGAAAGCTCCTACAATGAGCAGTTCTTC. As protein: CATRGPGLAEESSYNEQFF.

This chain connects TRBV5-1 to TRBJ2-2; D call uncertain. The germline gives CDR1 SGHRS, CDR2 YFSETQ. The CDR3 runs to 13 residues. V shed 6 bases and J shed 3 bases, with 9 bases lying between them. The DNA of the CDR3 is TGCGCCAGCACTCACACATACACCGGGGAGCTGTTTTTT. The encoded protein is CASTHTYTGELFF.

The chain employs TRBV29-1 and TRBJ2-3; TRBD2 might be the D (5 bases). The CDR3 runs to 13 residues. Germline-derived CDR1 and CDR2 are SQVTM and ANQGSEA. Trimming removed 6 bases from V and 6 bases from J, with 16 bases in between. For the CDR3, the DNA is TGCAGCGTGGAACGGACTCGGAGCGATACGCAGTATTTT. Encoded protein: CSVERTRSDTQYF.

This clonotype was seen a few times. The chain joins TRBV5-1 to TRBJ2-1; possible D gene TRBD2, 6 bases. This CDR3 has 15 residues. V was trimmed by 1 base and J by 9 bases, leaving 17 bases between them. The germline gives CDR1 SGHRS, CDR2 YFSETQ. CDR3 residues: CASSLKAEGRGEQFF. The CDR3 DNA follows: TGCGCCAGCAGCTTGAAGGCGGAGGGCCGAGGTGAGCAGTTCTTC.

This clonotype was detected ten times or more. The rearrangement joins TRBV20-1 to TRBJ1-1, with D possibly TRBD1 on 5 matching bases. The CDR3 loop spans 13 amino acids. V was trimmed by 3 bases and J by 0 bases, leaving 8 bases between them. Germline V gene data show CDR1 as DFQATT and CDR2 as SNEGSKA (reference sequence). The CDR3 here is CSARGPLNTEAFF. CDR3 in DNA: TGCAGTGCTAGGGGGCCCTTGAACACTGAAGCTTTCTTT.

The V call is TRBV3-1, the J call TRBJ1-5; D remains ambiguous. From germline, CDR1 is LGHDT and CDR2 YNNKEL (reference sequence). This CDR3 contains 14 residues. Trimming took off 8 bases at V and 5 bases at J, with 16 bases between the two ends. The CDR3 sequence is CASSTGTGDQPQHF. The CDR3 bases are TGTGCCAGCTCTACGGGAACCGGCGATCAGCCCCAGCATTTT.

This clonotype was counted many times. This sequence joins TRBV5-1 and TRBJ2-3; D is possibly TRBD2 (5 bases). The CDR3 spans 15 residues. Germline assignment: CDR1 SGHRS and CDR2 YFSETQ. Trimming shortened V by 2 bases and J by 2 bases, and 12 bases separated the two germline ends. CDR3 bases: TGCGCCAGCAGCTTTTCGACCCGGGACACAGATACGCAGTATTTT. It encodes CASSFSTRDTDTQYF.

This chain links TRBV5-1 with TRBJ1-2; perhaps TRBD1 as D (6 bases). The ends were cut back, 3 bases at V and 4 bases at J, with 16 bases in the middle. This CDR3 region has 15 residues. Germline CDR1 reads SGHRS; CDR2 reads YFSETQ. CDR3 region: CASSSTGQRAYGYTF. DNA for the CDR3: TGCGCCAGCAGCTCAACCGGACAGAGAGCCTATGGCTACACCTTC.

V is TRBV15 and J is TRBJ1-5, with D unresolved. CDR3 length: 14 amino acids. V lost 5 bases and J lost 0, with 8 bases in between. Germline lookup yields CDR1 LNHNV and CDR2 YYDKDF (reference sequence). CDR3 amino acids: CATSYGLSNQPQHF. CDR3 DNA sequence: TGTGCCACCAGCTACGGGCTTAGCAATCAGCCCCAGCATTTT.

This chain uses TRBV20-1 with TRBJ2-5; TRBD2 agrees at 10 bases. This CDR3 is built from 15 residues. Germline CDR1 reads DFQATT; CDR2 reads SNEGSKA (reference sequence). V shed 8 bases, J shed 5 bases, and the junction held 14 bases outside the gene matches. CDR3 DNA sequence: TGCAGTCCAAGCCCGCTAGCGGGAGTGGGTGAGACCCAGTACTTC. Translated: CSPSPLAGVGETQYF.

The rearrangement uses TRBV5-1 and TRBJ2-1; no reliable D call. Germline CDR1 is SGHRS and CDR2 is YFSETQ. V was clipped by 4 bases and J by 0 bases, with 11 bases between them. The CDR3 is 15 residues long. The CDR3 bases are TGCGCCAGCAGCCCAGACTCGAGCTCCTACAATGAGCAGTTCTTC. This encodes CASSPDSSSYNEQFF.

The genes are TRBV25-1 and TRBJ1-3, with D unresolved. The V gene's germline CDR1 is MGHDK and CDR2 SYGVNS. The V end was cut by 2 bases, the J end by 0 bases, with 8 bases between. This CDR3 region has 15 residues. The CDR3 nucleotides are TGTGCCAGCAGTGAAAGTTGGGTCTCTGGAAACACCATATATTTT. Protein sequence: CASSESWVSGNTIYF.

This chain's CDR3 is CSAMGGETQYF. DNA of the CDR3: TGCAGTGCTATGGGTGGAGAGACCCAGTACTTC. This chain connects TRBV20-1 to TRBJ2-5; unclear D gene. Trimming left V 4 bases short and J 4 bases short, with 7 bases between. The CDR3 has 11 amino acids. The germline V gene encodes CDR1 DFQATT and CDR2 SNEGSKA (reference sequence).

V is TRBV6-6 and J is TRBJ1-1; D gene ambiguous. CDR3 size: 13 residues. V was clipped by 7 bases and J by 1 base, with 10 bases between them. Germline V gives CDR1 MNHNY, CDR2 SVGAGI (reference sequence). CDR3 protein: CASTLQANTEAFF. For the CDR3, the DNA is TGTGCCAGCACCCTTCAGGCGAACACTGAAGCTTTCTTT.

The chain carries TRBV9 and TRBJ2-7; D is undetermined. Trimming took off 5 bases at V and 10 bases at J, with 19 bases between the two ends. From germline, CDR1 is SGDLS and CDR2 YYNGEE. CDR3 size: 13 residues. CDR3 amino acids: CASSSSGSTSQYF. The CDR3 DNA sequence: TGTGCCAGCAGTTCTTCCGGGTCTACGAGTCAGTACTTC.

This clonotype showed up just a few times. The CDR3 DNA sequence: TGTGCCAGCAGTTTCCAGGGGTGGGCCAAAAACATTCAGTACTTC. This encodes CASSFQGWAKNIQYF. This chain connects TRBV27 to TRBJ2-4; weak D call: TRBD1 (6 bases). The V and J ends lost 3 bases and 1 base respectively, with 10 bases between them. CDR3 length: 15 residues. Per the germline V gene, CDR1 is MNHEY and CDR2 is SMNVEV (reference sequence).

Only a few counts were recorded for this clonotype. V usage is TRBV2 and J usage is TRBJ1-4; perhaps TRBD1 as D (5 bases). This CDR3 is built from 15 residues. CDR1 is SNHLY and CDR2 is FYNNEI in the germline V gene. V lost 5 bases to trimming and J lost 3 bases, with 13 bases between them. The CDR3 spells CASSQLGAPNEKLFF. As DNA, the CDR3 is TGTGCCAGCAGTCAACTAGGGGCACCTAATGAAAAACTGTTTTTT.

This clonotype was counted between two and nine times. The rearrangement links TRBV27 to TRBJ1-3; possibly TRBD1 for D (5 bases). The V gene lost 6 bases and the J gene lost 7 bases, with 7 bases spanning the gap. This CDR3 has 11 amino acids. Per germline, CDR1 MNHEY and CDR2 SMNVEV (reference sequence). Here the CDR3 DNA reads TGTGCCAGCAGGAGGGGTAACACCATATATTTT. Its translation: CASRRGNTIYF.

There are a few counts of this clonotype. The chain carries TRBV18 and TRBJ2-2; D ambiguous. CDR3 size: 15 residues. Germline V gene data show CDR1 as KGHSH and CDR2 as LQKENI. Trimming pared 1 base from V and 2 bases from J, leaving 8 bases between. The CDR3 DNA follows: TGTGCCAGCTCACCACTCAGGCTTAACACCGGGGAGCTGTTTTTT. This translates into CASSPLRLNTGELFF.

This clonotype was counted between two and nine times. The rearrangement joins TRBV12-3 or TRBV12-4 to TRBJ2-1; TRBD1 aligns across 7 bases. V shed 6 bases, J shed 6 bases, and the junction held 5 bases outside the gene matches. The length of the CDR3 is 13 residues. CDR3 loop: CASRQDRSNEQFF. CDR3 nucleotide sequence: TGTGCCAGCAGACAGGACAGGTCCAATGAGCAGTTCTTC.

V gene TRBV5-1 combines with J gene TRBJ2-3, with TRBD2 identical over 10 bases. Unmatched junction bases numbered 3, after V lost 4 bases and J lost 1 base. Germline CDR1 and CDR2: SGHRS and YFSETQ. The CDR3 is 15 residues long. As DNA, the CDR3 is TGCGCCAGCAGCGCGGGGACTAGCGGCACAGATACGCAGTATTTT. Translating gives CASSAGTSGTDTQYF.

This clonotype was detected only a few times. The chain recombines TRBV12-3 or TRBV12-4 with TRBJ2-7; a weak D match, TRBD2 (5 bases). The CDR3 covers 13 residues. V shed 7 bases and J shed 6 bases, with 16 bases lying between them. The CDR3 reads CASTTTTVGEQYF. The CDR3 coding sequence is TGTGCCAGCACCACGACTACGGTGGGCGAGCAGTACTTC.

There are a few counts of this clonotype. The V gene is TRBV12-3 or TRBV12-4, the J gene TRBJ2-3; TRBD1 agrees at 9 bases. V trimming: 5 bases; J trimming: 2 bases; junction bases outside the gene matches: 5. CDR3 length: 15 amino acids. The CDR3 bases are TGTGCCAGCAGTAAGGGACAGGGCGACACAGATACGCAGTATTTT. This translates into CASSKGQGDTDTQYF.

A few counts support this clonotype. V and J are TRBV12-3 or TRBV12-4 and TRBJ1-4; D gene ambiguous. This CDR3 has 14 residues. Trimming took 3 bases from V and 5 from J, leaving 10 bases between them. The chain's CDR3 is CASSLEGLNEKLFF. Here the CDR3 DNA reads TGTGCCAGCAGTTTGGAGGGTCTGAATGAAAAACTGTTTTTT.

The rearrangement joins TRBV5-6 to TRBJ2-5, with 11 positions matching TRBD2. The CDR3 has 13 amino acids. J lost 5 bases, V lost 4 bases, and 1 base had no gene match. Germline CDR1 and CDR2: SGHDT and YYEEEE. The CDR3 protein is CASSRTSGETQYF. In DNA, the CDR3 is TGTGCCAGCAGCAGGACTAGCGGGGAGACCCAGTACTTC.

This clonotype came up a few times. One junction end does not reproduce the germline sequence, and a read error may be involved. The CDR3 DNA reads as TGTGCCAGCAGCCTAGCGGGAGGGAACACAGATACGCAGTATTTT. It is translated as CASSLAGGNTDTQYF. The gene calls are TRBV7-9 and TRBJ2-3, with 12 bases fitting TRBD2. Germline CDR1 reads SEHNR; CDR2 reads FQNEAQ (reference sequence). This CDR3 has 15 amino acids.

This clonotype was recorded at least ten times. The chain carries TRBV6-1 and TRBJ2-5; D is uncertain. Trimming shortened V by 8 bases and J by 2 bases, and 9 bases separated the two germline ends. Germline V gene sequence: CDR1 MNHNS, CDR2 SASEGT. The CDR3 is made up of 12 amino acids. In DNA form, the CDR3 reads TGTGCCAGCTCGGCCGATCAAGAGACCCAGTACTTC. This sequence encodes CASSADQETQYF.